The 12 T cell receptor beta chains given below trace back to one sample, sequenced in a study of CD8 T cells in Susac syndrome. An input of about 0.5 to 1 ug of RNA was subjected to reverse transcription using random hexamers. TCRdb re-derived calls from the immunoSEQ multiplex PCR reads in MiXCR, one entry per CDR3 protein. The top ten hold around 0.13% of the sample, which has approximately 220,000 distinct CDR3 sequences, roughly nine tenths seen once. The sample was CD8+ T cells from PBMCs. These receptors came from a human donor with multiple sclerosis.

This rearrangement joins TRBV15 to TRBJ1-4; D call uncertain. Germline V lookup: CDR1 LNHNV, CDR2 YYDKDF (reference sequence). The V gene lost 0 bases and the J gene lost 0 bases, with 2 bases spanning the gap. This CDR3 contains 14 residues. Written as DNA, the CDR3 is TGTGCCACCAGCAGAGATGCAACTAATGAAAAACTGTTTTTT. Protein: CATSRDATNEKLFF.

The gene calls are TRBV13 and TRBJ2-7, with TRBD2 matching 8 bases. CDR1 and CDR2 (germline): PRHDT, FYEKMQ (reference sequence). Losses at the gene ends were 5 bases for V and 0 bases for J; bases not matched to a gene: 6. The length of the CDR3 is 15 residues. CDR3 DNA: TGTGCCAGCAGCCCCATAAGCGGGGGCTCCTACGAGCAGTACTTC. Amino acid sequence: CASSPISGGSYEQYF.

The genes are TRBV14 and TRBJ1-1, with unresolved D. The CDR3 has 18 amino acids. Trimming shortened V by 5 bases and J by 0 bases, and 22 bases separated the two germline ends. CDR1 and CDR2 (germline): SGHDN, FVKESK. DNA of the CDR3: TGTGCCAGCAGCGACCAACAATCCCGCCTAGTGATGAACACTGAAGCTTTCTTT. Amino acid sequence: CASSDQQSRLVMNTEAFF.

The chain carries TRBV2 and TRBJ1-1; D possibly corresponds to TRBD1 (5 bases). V was trimmed by 5 bases and J by 4 bases, leaving 14 bases between them. Germline lookup yields CDR1 SNHLY and CDR2 FYNNEI. The CDR3 totals 14 residues. In DNA form, the CDR3 reads TGTGCCAGCAGTTCCCACGGGGGAGGCACTGAAGCTTTCTTT. Amino acid sequence: CASSSHGGGTEAFF.

The chain has TRBV9 and TRBJ1-1; 7 bases match TRBD1. CDR1 is SGDLS, CDR2 YYNGEE, per germline. The CDR3 covers 13 residues. V gave up 0 bases and J gave up 6 bases; unmatched junction bases: 2. CDR3 sequence (DNA): TGTGCCAGCAGCGTAGGACAGGGAGCTGAAGCTTTCTTT. Translating it yields CASSVGQGAEAFF.

The chain combines TRBV27 with TRBJ1-1, with a tentative D call TRBD1 (6 bases). CDR3 size: 12 residues. Trimming cost V 5 bases and J 9 bases, with 13 bases left between them. The V gene's germline CDR1 is MNHEY and CDR2 SMNVEV (reference sequence). The CDR3 loop reads CASSQMGHQAFF. In DNA form, the CDR3 reads TGTGCCAGCAGTCAAATGGGACACCAAGCTTTCTTT.

The V gene is TRBV13, the J gene TRBJ1-2, with D tentatively TRBD1 (5 bases). The CDR3 contains 14 residues. The V and J ends lost 5 bases and 5 bases respectively, with 15 bases between them. CDR1 PRHDT and CDR2 FYEKMQ come from the germline V gene (reference sequence). The CDR3 sequence is CASSIYGTLYGYTF. The CDR3 region has the DNA TGTGCCAGCAGCATATACGGGACGTTATATGGCTACACCTTC.

The rearrangement uses TRBV24-1 and TRBJ2-3; weak D call: TRBD1 (6 bases). Per the germline V gene, CDR1 is KGHDR and CDR2 is SFDVKD. Trimming cost V 8 bases and J 0 bases, with 14 bases left between them. The CDR3 sequence is 15 residues long. CDR3 sequence (DNA): TGTGCCACCATGCTGGGGGCCGCGAGCACAGATACGCAGTATTTT. Protein: CATMLGAASTDTQYF.

V gene TRBV7-8 combines with J gene TRBJ1-3; D ambiguous. The germline V and J ends were trimmed by 5 bases and 3 bases, with 11 bases remaining between them. CDR1 and CDR2 from the germline V gene are SGHVS and FQNEAQ. This CDR3 has 14 amino acids. The CDR3, as DNA: TGTGCCAGCAGCCCCTCGAGGGATGGAAACACCATATATTTT. Amino acids: CASSPSRDGNTIYF.

The gene calls are TRBV9 and TRBJ2-7; D is tentatively TRBD1 or TRBD2 (6 bases each). Germline-derived CDR1 and CDR2 are SGDLS and YYNGEE. The CDR3 has 13 amino acids. The germline V and J ends were trimmed by 0 bases and 6 bases, with 10 bases remaining between them. The CDR3, as DNA: TGTGCCAGCAGCGTAGGGGGGGCGGCCGAGCAGTACTTC. As protein: CASSVGGAAEQYF.

The chain carries TRBV6-2 or TRBV6-3 and TRBJ2-7; D call uncertain. This CDR3 spans 16 amino acids. Germline V gene lookup returns CDR1 MNHEY and CDR2 SVGEGT. Trimming took off 0 bases at V and 3 bases at J, with 15 bases between the two ends. In DNA, the CDR3 is TGTGCCAGCAGTTACTCAAGGGATAGTTCCTACTACGAGCAGTACTTC. Protein product: CASSYSRDSSYYEQYF.

The CDR3 nucleotides read TGTGCCAGCACCAGCAAGGGTTGGGGGGGGGAGCTGTTTTTT. This gives the protein CASTSKGWGGELFF. The rearrangement links TRBV12-3 or TRBV12-4 to TRBJ2-2; either TRBD1 or TRBD2 may fit D (5 bases each). Trimming took 7 bases from V and 8 from J, leaving 17 bases between them. The CDR3 is 14 residues long.